The next 7 T cell receptor beta chains were all read from a single sample in a study of blood T cell repertoires in COVID-19. Sequencing used immunoSEQ multiplex PCR; TCRdb keeps in-frame clones, though not all of them. The sample includes some 350,000 clones, 80% to 90% of them seen just once. The specimen sequenced was PBMCs or T cells enriched from blood (not recorded which). Receptors originate from a man younger than 35 who had recovered from COVID-19.

This rearrangement joins TRBV9 to TRBJ2-7; a possible D gene is TRBD2 (8 bases). Germline V lookup: CDR1 SGDLS, CDR2 YYNGEE. CDR3 size: 17 residues. Trimming removed 4 bases at V and 1 base at J, with 21 bases between. The CDR3 loop reads CASSQGGSGIKSYEQYF. The CDR3, as DNA: TGTGCCAGCAGCCAGGGGGGTAGCGGGATTAAGTCCTACGAGCAGTACTTC. The full variable domain, completed using reference TRBV9 and TRBJ2-7, is DSGVTQTPKHLITATGQRVTLRCSPRSGDLSVYWYQQSLDQGLQFLIQYYNGEERAKGNILERFSAQQFPDLHSELNLSSLELGDSALYFCASSQGGSGIKSYEQYFGPGTRLTVT.

The chain employs TRBV14 and TRBJ2-7; the match to TRBD2 covers 13 bases. J lost 3 bases, V lost 5 bases, and 4 bases had no gene match. Germline CDR1 reads SGHDN; CDR2 reads FVKESK. This CDR3 region has 15 residues. The DNA of the CDR3 is TGTGCCAGCAGCTCTACTAGCGGGGGGGTCTACGAGCAGTACTTC. This sequence encodes CASSSTSGGVYEQYF.

The chain employs TRBV18 and TRBJ1-3, with 7 bases aligning to TRBD1. V lost 1 base, J lost 0 bases, and 3 bases stayed unmatched. Per the germline V gene, CDR1 is KGHSH and CDR2 is LQKENI. The CDR3 extends over 16 amino acids. CDR3 amino acids: CASSPRDSFSGNTIYF. DNA for the CDR3: TGTGCCAGCTCACCACGGGACAGCTTCTCTGGAAACACCATATATTTT.

This clone was detected once. This chain connects TRBV5-1 to TRBJ2-1; 7 bases match TRBD1. The CDR3 runs 12 residues. The J segment lost 6 bases and the V segment lost 4 bases, leaving 1 base of the junction unmatched. Germline loops: CDR1 SGHRS, CDR2 YFSETQ. The CDR3 DNA sequence: TGCGCCAGCAGCAGGGGGCTCAATGAGCAGTTCTTC. Translating gives CASSRGLNEQFF. Using reference TRBV5-1 and TRBJ2-1 for the parts outside the CDR3, the full variable domain is KAGVTQTPRYLIKTRGQQVTLSCSPISGHRSVSWYQQTPGQGLQFLFEYFSETQRNKGNFPGRFSGRQFSNSRSEMNVSTLELGDSALYLCASSRGLNEQFFGPGTRLTVL.

The chain employs TRBV7-9 and TRBJ2-7; TRBD2 matches at 8 bases. Per germline, CDR1 SEHNR and CDR2 FQNEAQ (reference sequence). This CDR3 region has 14 residues. V gave up 5 bases and J gave up 6 bases; unmatched junction bases: 9. As DNA, the CDR3 is TGTGCCAGCAGCCCTGCGGGGGGCGGGTCCGAGCAGTACTTC. It encodes CASSPAGGGSEQYF. Looking up the rest from reference TRBV7-9 and TRBJ2-7 gives the full variable domain: DTGVSQNPRHKITKRGQNVTFRCDPISEHNRLYWYRQTLGQGPEFLTYFQNEAQLEKSRLLSDRFSAERPKGSFSTLEIQRTEQGDSAMYLCASSPAGGGSEQYFGPGTRLTVT.

The chain joins TRBV7-9 to TRBJ2-1; 7 bases are a match to TRBD2. The CDR3 has 16 residues. Germline CDR1 reads SEHNR; CDR2 reads FQNEAQ (reference sequence). V was pared by 5 bases and J by 0 bases, with 7 bases of the junction left unmatched. The CDR3 here is CASSNLLASSYNEQFF. CDR3 nucleotides: TGTGCCAGCAGCAATCTACTAGCGTCCTCCTACAATGAGCAGTTCTTC.

This clone appeared a few times. The chain employs TRBV27 and TRBJ1-5; 8 nucleotides align to TRBD1. V shed 5 bases, J shed 7 bases, and the junction held 7 bases outside the gene matches. The V gene's germline CDR1 is MNHEY and CDR2 SMNVEV (reference sequence). The CDR3 is 14 residues long. The CDR3 DNA sequence: TGTGCCAGCAGTCCTCCAGGGGGCGCGCAGCCCCAGCATTTT. It is translated as CASSPPGGAQPQHF.